These 18 T cell receptor beta chains share one sample of origin, sequenced in a study of cytomegalovirus exposure and HLA in healthy donors. The PCR made use of 60 Vbeta and 13 Jbeta primers. The assay was immunoSEQ multiplex PCR, and TCRdb's table has in-frame clones only and misses some. Of about 180,000 clones in the sample, about 72% were seen once. The sequencing input was PBMCs. The receptors derive from a human donor in good health.

The chain uses TRBV18 and TRBJ1-1; D remains ambiguous. Germline V gives CDR1 KGHSH, CDR2 LQKENI. The CDR3 consists of 13 residues. Trimming left V 2 bases short and J 5 bases short, with 9 bases between. The CDR3 region is CASSPGEATEAFF. CDR3 sequence (DNA): TGTGCCAGCTCACCAGGGGAGGCGACTGAAGCTTTCTTT.

There are a few counts of this clone. V gene TRBV12-5 combines with J gene TRBJ2-3, with TRBD2 matching over 7 bases. The CDR3 length is 13 residues. Trimming removed 5 bases from V and 1 base from J; junction bases left unmatched: 0. Per germline, CDR1 LGHNT and CDR2 FRNRAP. The CDR3 bases are TGTGCTAGTGGTCGGGGGGGCACAGATACGCAGTATTTT. It encodes CASGRGGTDTQYF.

This chain links TRBV7-8 with TRBJ2-5; 8 nucleotides agree with TRBD2. The end of the DNA is better explained by TRBJ2-7, so the J call may be wrong. The CDR3 sequence is 14 residues long. Germline-derived CDR1 and CDR2 are SGHVS and FQNEAQ. In DNA form, the CDR3 reads TGTGCCAGCAGCCCGGGAGGGGGGGACAACGAGCAGTACTTC. Residues: CASSPGGGDNEQYF.

The V gene is TRBV4-1, the J gene TRBJ1-5; D is possibly TRBD1 (6 bases). Germline values: CDR1 MGHRA, CDR2 YSYEKL. V was pared by 4 bases and J by 1 base, with 14 bases between. The CDR3 contains 16 residues. CDR3 sequence: CASSPRTVLSNQPQHF. Written as DNA, the CDR3 is TGCGCCAGCAGCCCGAGGACAGTTTTAAGCAATCAGCCCCAGCATTTT.

This clone appeared a few times. V and J are TRBV2 and TRBJ1-4, with D possibly matching TRBD1 (6 bases). Germline CDR1 and CDR2: SNHLY and FYNNEI. CDR3 length: 14 amino acids. Trimming cost V 9 bases and J 8 bases, with 19 bases left between them. The CDR3 DNA reads TGTGCCAGTGCGTGGGGGCCGGAGGAAGAAAAACTGTTTTTT. Encoded protein: CASAWGPEEEKLFF.

The chain recombines TRBV7-8 with TRBJ1-4; no firm D call. Germline V gene lookup returns CDR1 SGHVS and CDR2 FQNEAQ. This CDR3 spans 16 amino acids. V gave up 5 bases and J gave up 3 bases, with 16 bases separating them. The CDR3 bases are TGTGCCAGCAGCCCATCTCGGTTAGTGGCTAATGAAAAACTGTTTTTT. Amino acid sequence: CASSPSRLVANEKLFF.

The J gene is TRBJ1-6, the V gene TRBV7-6, with 9 bases lining up with TRBD1. The CDR3 totals 15 residues. Germline V CDR1 and CDR2: SGHVS, FNYEAQ. The junction had 6 bases not matched to a gene; V was cut back by 3 bases and J by 9 bases. In nucleotides, the CDR3 is TGTGCCAGCAGCTTGGGACAGGGCGAGGCTTCACCCCTCCACTTT. Encoded protein: CASSLGQGEASPLHF.

This clone has only one observation. The V and J genes are TRBV5-4 and TRBJ1-1; possibly TRBD1 for D (6 bases). The length of the CDR3 is 15 residues. CDR1 and CDR2 (germline): SGHNT, YYREEE (reference sequence). With 4 bases removed from V and 4 bases from J, the gap between germline ends came to 17 bases. CDR3 sequence reads: CASSPGGAVGTEAFF. The CDR3 DNA is TGTGCCAGCAGCCCCGGGGGGGCGGTGGGCACTGAAGCTTTCTTT.

The chain recombines TRBV2 with TRBJ1-5; no clear D. Germline lookup yields CDR1 SNHLY and CDR2 FYNNEI. CDR3 length: 13 residues. Trimming left V 4 bases short and J 5 bases short, with 9 bases between. This CDR3 is CASSGMEDQPQHF. The CDR3 DNA reads as TGTGCCAGCAGTGGAATGGAGGATCAGCCCCAGCATTTT.

In its sample, this clone was seen a few times. V usage is TRBV4-1 and J usage is TRBJ1-1; no firm D call. This CDR3 has 15 residues. Germline lookup yields CDR1 MGHRA and CDR2 YSYEKL. The germline V and J ends were trimmed by 1 base and 6 bases, with 15 bases remaining between them. The CDR3 coding sequence is TGCGCCAGCAGCCAAGCCCTCCCCGGGGTATCTGAAGCTTTCTTT. Translating gives CASSQALPGVSEAFF.

J is TRBJ2-7 and V is TRBV2; tentative D call: TRBD1 (7 bases). The CDR3 loop spans 15 amino acids. V lost 3 bases and J lost 4, with 16 bases in between. Germline loops: CDR1 SNHLY, CDR2 FYNNEI. This CDR3 reads CASSDVGGRGYEQYF. DNA of the CDR3: TGTGCCAGCAGTGACGTCGGGGGCAGGGGGTACGAGCAGTACTTC.

The J gene is TRBJ2-5, the V gene TRBV7-2; weak D call: TRBD2 (6 bases). The J call is uncertain, as TRBJ2-7 better fits the DNA end. The CDR3 runs 14 residues. The V gene's germline CDR1 is SGHTA and CDR2 FQGNSA. The CDR3 protein is CASSSGLISHEQYF. Written as DNA, the CDR3 is TGTGCCAGCAGCTCGGGACTTATATCCCACGAGCAGTACTTC.

The chain carries TRBV7-8 and TRBJ1-3, with 7 nucleotides matching TRBD1. The J segment lost 4 bases and the V segment lost 3 bases, leaving 0 bases of the junction unmatched. CDR1 and CDR2 (germline): SGHVS, FQNEAQ. The CDR3 spans 13 residues. The CDR3 bases are TGTGCCAGCAGCTTGGACAGGGGAAACACCATATATTTT. This translates into CASSLDRGNTIYF. The full variable domain, in which reference TRBV7-8 and TRBJ1-3 provide the parts outside the CDR3, is GAGVSQSPRYKVAKRGQDVALRCDPISGHVSLFWYQQALGQGPEFLTYFQNEAQLDKSGLPSDRFFAERPEGSVSTLKIQRTQQEDSAVYLCASSLDRGNTIYFGEGSWLTVV.

This clone appeared a few times. In DNA, the CDR3 is TGCGCCAGCAGCCAAGATCTTGGGGCGGGGGGCGTCCCAGATACGCAGTATTTT. Translated: CASSQDLGAGGVPDTQYF. V usage is TRBV4-1 and J usage is TRBJ2-3, with 8 bases matching TRBD2. Germline loops: CDR1 MGHRA, CDR2 YSYEKL. The V gene end was trimmed by 0 bases and the J gene end by 4 bases; junction bases not matched to a gene: 12. The CDR3 consists of 18 residues.

The CDR3, as DNA: TGTGCCAGCAGTGAATATTCAGGGATCCCGGACACCATATATTTT. This codes for CASSEYSGIPDTIYF. V usage is TRBV25-1 and J usage is TRBJ1-3; D might be TRBD1 (5 bases). Per germline, CDR1 MGHDK and CDR2 SYGVNS. V shed 0 bases and J shed 8 bases, with 14 bases lying between them. The CDR3 covers 15 residues.

The CDR3 region is CASSLTGAVETQYF. CDR3 nucleotide sequence: TGTGCCAGCAGCTTAACAGGGGCGGTTGAGACCCAGTACTTC. V usage is TRBV11-3 and J usage is TRBJ2-5; 7 bases agree with TRBD1. V was clipped by 2 bases and J by 5 bases; unmatched bases: 5. Per the germline V gene, CDR1 is SGHNT and CDR2 is YENEEA. This CDR3 has 14 amino acids.

The chain couples TRBV29-1 to TRBJ2-5; possibly TRBD2 for D (6 bases). TRBJ2-7 explains the end of the DNA better; the J call may be wrong. Germline CDR1 reads SQVTM; CDR2 reads ANQGSEA. The CDR3 has 12 amino acids. The CDR3 is CSVVRGSYEQYF. The DNA for the CDR3 is TGCAGCGTTGTGCGGGGCTCCTACGAGCAGTACTTC.

This clone was counted between two and nine times. This sequence joins TRBV2 and TRBJ1-5, with D uncertain. V lost 7 bases, J lost 9 bases, and 16 bases lay in between. Germline V CDR1 and CDR2: SNHLY, FYNNEI. This CDR3 spans 13 amino acids. The CDR3 DNA reads TGTGCCAGCAAGCGGTGGATTTGGGGGCCCCAGCATTTT. Amino acid sequence: CASKRWIWGPQHF.